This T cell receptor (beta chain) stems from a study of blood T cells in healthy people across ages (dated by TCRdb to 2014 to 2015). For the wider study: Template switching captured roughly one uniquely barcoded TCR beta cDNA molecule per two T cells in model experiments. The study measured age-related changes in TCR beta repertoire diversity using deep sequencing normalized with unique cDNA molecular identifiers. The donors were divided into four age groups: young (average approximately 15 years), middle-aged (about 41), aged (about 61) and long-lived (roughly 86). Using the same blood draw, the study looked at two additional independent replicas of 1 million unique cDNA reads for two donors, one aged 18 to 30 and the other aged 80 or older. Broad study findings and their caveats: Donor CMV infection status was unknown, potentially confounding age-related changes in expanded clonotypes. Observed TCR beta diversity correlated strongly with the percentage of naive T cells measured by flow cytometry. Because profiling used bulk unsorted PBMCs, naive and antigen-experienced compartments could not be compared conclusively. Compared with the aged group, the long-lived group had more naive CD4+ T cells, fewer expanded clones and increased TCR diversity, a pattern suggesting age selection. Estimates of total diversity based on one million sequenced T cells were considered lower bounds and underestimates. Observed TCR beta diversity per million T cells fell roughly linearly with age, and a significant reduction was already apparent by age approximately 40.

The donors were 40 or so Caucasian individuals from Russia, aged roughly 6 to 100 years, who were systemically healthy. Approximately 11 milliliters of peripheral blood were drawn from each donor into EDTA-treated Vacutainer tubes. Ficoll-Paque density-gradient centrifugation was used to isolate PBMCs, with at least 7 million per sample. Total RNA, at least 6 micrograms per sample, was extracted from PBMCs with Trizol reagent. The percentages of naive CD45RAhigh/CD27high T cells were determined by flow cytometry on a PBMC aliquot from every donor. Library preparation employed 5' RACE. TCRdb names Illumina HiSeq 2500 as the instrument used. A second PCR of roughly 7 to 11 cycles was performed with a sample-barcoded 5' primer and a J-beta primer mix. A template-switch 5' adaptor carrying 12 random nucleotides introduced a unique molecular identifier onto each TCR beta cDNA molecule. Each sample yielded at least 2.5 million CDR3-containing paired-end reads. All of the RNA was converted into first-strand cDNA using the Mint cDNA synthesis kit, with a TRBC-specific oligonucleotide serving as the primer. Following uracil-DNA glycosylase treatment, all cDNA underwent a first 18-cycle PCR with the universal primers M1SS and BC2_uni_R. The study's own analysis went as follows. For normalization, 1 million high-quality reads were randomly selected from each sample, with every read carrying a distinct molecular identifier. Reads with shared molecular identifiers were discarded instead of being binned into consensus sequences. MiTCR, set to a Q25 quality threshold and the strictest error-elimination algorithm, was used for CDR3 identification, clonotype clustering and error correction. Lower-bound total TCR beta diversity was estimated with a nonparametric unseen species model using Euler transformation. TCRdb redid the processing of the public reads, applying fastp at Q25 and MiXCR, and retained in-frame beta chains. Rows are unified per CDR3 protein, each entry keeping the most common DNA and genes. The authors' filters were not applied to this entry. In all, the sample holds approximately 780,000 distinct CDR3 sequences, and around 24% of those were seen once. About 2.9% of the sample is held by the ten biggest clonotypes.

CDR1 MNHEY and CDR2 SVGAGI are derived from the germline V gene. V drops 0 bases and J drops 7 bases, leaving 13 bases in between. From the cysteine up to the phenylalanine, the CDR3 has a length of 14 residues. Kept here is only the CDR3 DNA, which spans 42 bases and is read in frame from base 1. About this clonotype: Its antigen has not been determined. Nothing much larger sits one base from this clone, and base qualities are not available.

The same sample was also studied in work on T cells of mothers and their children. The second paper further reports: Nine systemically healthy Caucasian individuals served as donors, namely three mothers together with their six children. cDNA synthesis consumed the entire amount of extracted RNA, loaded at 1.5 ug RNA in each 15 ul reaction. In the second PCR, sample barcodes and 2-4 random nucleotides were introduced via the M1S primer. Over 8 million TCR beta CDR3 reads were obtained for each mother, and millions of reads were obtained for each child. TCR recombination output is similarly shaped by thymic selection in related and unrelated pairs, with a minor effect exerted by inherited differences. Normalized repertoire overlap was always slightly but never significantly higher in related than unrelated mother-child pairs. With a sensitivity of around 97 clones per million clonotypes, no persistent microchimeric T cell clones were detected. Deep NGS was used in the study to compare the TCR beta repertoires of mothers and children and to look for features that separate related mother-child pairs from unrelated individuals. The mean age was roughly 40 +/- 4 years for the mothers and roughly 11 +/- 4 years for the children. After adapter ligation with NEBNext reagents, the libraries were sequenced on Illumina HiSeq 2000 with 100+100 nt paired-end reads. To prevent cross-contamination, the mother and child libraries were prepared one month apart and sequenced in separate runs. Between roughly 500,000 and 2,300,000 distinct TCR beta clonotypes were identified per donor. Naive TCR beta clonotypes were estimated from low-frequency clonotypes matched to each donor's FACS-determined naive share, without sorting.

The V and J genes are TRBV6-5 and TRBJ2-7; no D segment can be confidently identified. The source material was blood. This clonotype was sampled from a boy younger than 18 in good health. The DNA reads TGTGCCAGCAGTTACTCCGTCCATCCGTGGGAGCAGTACTTC. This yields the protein CASSYSVHPWEQYF.